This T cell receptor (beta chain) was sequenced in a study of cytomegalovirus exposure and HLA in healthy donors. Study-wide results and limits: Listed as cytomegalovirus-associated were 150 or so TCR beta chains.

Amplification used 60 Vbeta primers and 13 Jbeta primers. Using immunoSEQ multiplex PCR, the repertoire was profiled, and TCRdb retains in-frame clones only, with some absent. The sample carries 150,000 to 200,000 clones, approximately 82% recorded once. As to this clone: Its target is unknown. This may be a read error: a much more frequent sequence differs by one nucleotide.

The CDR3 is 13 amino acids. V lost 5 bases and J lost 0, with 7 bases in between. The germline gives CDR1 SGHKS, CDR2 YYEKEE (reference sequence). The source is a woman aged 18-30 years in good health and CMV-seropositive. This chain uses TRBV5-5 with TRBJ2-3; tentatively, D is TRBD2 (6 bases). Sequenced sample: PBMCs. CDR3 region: CASSGTSTDTQYF. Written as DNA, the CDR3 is TGTGCCAGCAGTGGGACTAGCACAGATACGCAGTATTTT.